A single sample gave rise to the 19 T cell receptor beta chains below, sequenced in a study of memory B cells and T cells in multiple sclerosis. No antigen has been assigned to these receptors. Separate sequencing covered autoproliferating (CFSE-dim) and non-proliferating (CFSE-high) T cells from stimulus-free culture. Cultures began with roughly 5x10^7 CFSE-labeled PBMCs, unstimulated for under 8 days, with replicate wells pooled. Repertoires were generated with immunoSEQ multiplex PCR, while TCRdb's copy carries only in-frame clones and drops some. The table includes fewer than 40,000 clones, 86% detected once. The specimen was PBMCs from blood kept in culture. Every receptor here comes from a human donor with multiple sclerosis.

The CDR3 DNA is TGTGCCAGCTCACCTGGGATTTCTAGGGAGCAGTACTTC. It specifies CASSPGISREQYF. This chain connects TRBV18 to TRBJ2-7; D is undetermined. V was trimmed by 3 bases and J by 7 bases, leaving 13 bases between them. The CDR3 spans 13 residues. Germline CDR1 reads KGHSH; CDR2 reads LQKENI.

The chain recombines TRBV7-8 with TRBJ1-2; no clear D. Germline V gives CDR1 SGHVS, CDR2 FQNEAQ. The V end lost 1 base, the J end lost 8 bases, and 11 bases lay between the germline ends. The CDR3 loop spans 13 amino acids. As DNA, the CDR3 is TGTGCCAGCAGCTTAGATCCCCGTTGGGGCTACACCTTC. Its translation: CASSLDPRWGYTF. The variable domain in full, with the rest retrieved from reference TRBV7-8 and TRBJ1-2, is GAGVSQSPRYKVAKRGQDVALRCDPISGHVSLFWYQQALGQGPEFLTYFQNEAQLDKSGLPSDRFFAERPEGSVSTLKIQRTQQEDSAVYLCASSLDPRWGYTFGSGTRLTVV.

The V gene is TRBV7-8, the J gene TRBJ2-3; TRBD2 aligns across 8 bases. Germline CDR1 reads SGHVS; CDR2 reads FQNEAQ. V dropped 2 bases and J dropped 6; count of bases not matched to a gene: 10. The CDR3 consists of 16 residues. CDR3 residues: CASSLLGGGPGDTQYF. CDR3 nucleotides: TGTGCCAGCAGCTTATTGGGCGGGGGGCCAGGGGATACGCAGTATTTT.

This sequence joins TRBV9 and TRBJ1-2; TRBD1 matches 7 bases. The CDR3 length is 16 residues. Per germline, CDR1 SGDLS and CDR2 YYNGEE. With 3 bases clipped from V and 2 bases from J, the junction kept 10 bases outside the gene matches. The CDR3 loop is CASSGRSGTANYGYTF. The CDR3 DNA sequence: TGTGCCAGCAGCGGGAGATCCGGGACAGCGAACTATGGCTACACCTTC. Based on the CDR3 plus reference TRBV9 and TRBJ1-2, the full variable domain is DSGVTQTPKHLITATGQRVTLRCSPRSGDLSVYWYQQSLDQGLQFLIQYYNGEERAKGNILERFSAQQFPDLHSELNLSSLELGDSALYFCASSGRSGTANYGYTFGSGTRLTVV.

This chain joins TRBV5-3 and TRBJ1-2; TRBD1 aligns across 7 bases. TRBV5-3 is given ORF status, its function remaining uncertain. V was pared by 3 bases and J by 5 bases, with 13 bases of the junction left unmatched. The CDR3 is 16 residues long. CDR3 sequence reads: CARSSQHGQEYYGYTF. The CDR3 nucleotides read TGTGCCAGAAGCTCCCAGCACGGACAGGAGTATTATGGCTACACCTTC.

The CDR3 DNA reads TGCGCCAGCAGCGGGGGACAGAGTAGCTCCTACGAGCAGTACTTC. It specifies CASSGGQSSSYEQYF. V gene TRBV5-1 combines with J gene TRBJ2-7, with TRBD1 matching 7 bases. The germline V gene has CDR1 SGHRS and CDR2 YFSETQ. V dropped 4 bases and J dropped 0; count of bases not matched to a gene: 7. There are 15 residues in the CDR3. The full variable domain, with the rest looked up from reference TRBV5-1 and TRBJ2-7, is KAGVTQTPRYLIKTRGQQVTLSCSPISGHRSVSWYQQTPGQGLQFLFEYFSETQRNKGNFPGRFSGRQFSNSRSEMNVSTLELGDSALYLCASSGGQSSSYEQYFGPGTRLTVT.

In this sample, this clone turned up once. The genes are TRBV25-1 and TRBJ2-1; D is possibly TRBD1 or TRBD2 (5 bases each). The CDR3 is 14 amino acids. CDR1 is MGHDK and CDR2 is SYGVNS in the germline V gene. V was pared by 4 bases and J by 9 bases, with 16 bases between. CDR3 in amino acids: CASSGGAEVGEQFF. The DNA of the CDR3 is TGTGCCAGCAGTGGAGGGGCCGAGGTGGGTGAGCAGTTCTTC.

CDR3: CASSYHKGLAYEQYF. The CDR3 DNA reads TGTGCCAGCAGTTACCACAAGGGCCTAGCTTACGAGCAGTACTTC. V usage is TRBV6-5 and J usage is TRBJ2-7, with a possible D match to TRBD2 (5 bases). V lost 2 bases and J lost 4, with 15 bases in between. Germline lookup yields CDR1 MNHEY and CDR2 SVGAGI. CDR3 length: 15 residues.

Remarks on this clone: A read error may account for a junction end that differs from germline. V is TRBV7-7 and J is TRBJ2-7; 10 nucleotides agree with TRBD1. CDR3 length equals 13 residues. CDR1 SSHAT and CDR2 FNYEAQ come from the germline V gene (reference sequence). CDR3: CASSPGTGDEQYF. The DNA for the CDR3 is TGTGCTAGCAGCCCAGGGACAGGGGACGAGCAGTACTTC.

The chain recombines TRBV7-9 with TRBJ1-5; TRBD1 matches at 10 bases. V was pared by 1 base and J by 2 bases, with 8 bases of the junction left unmatched. The CDR3 contains 18 residues. Germline V gives CDR1 SEHNR, CDR2 FQNEAQ (reference sequence). DNA for the CDR3: TGTGCCAGCAGCTTAGGACAGGGGGCAATTTTGGGCAATCAGCCCCAGCATTTT. Translated: CASSLGQGAILGNQPQHF.

This sequence joins TRBV5-1 and TRBJ2-7; 7 bases line up with TRBD2. The CDR3 consists of 19 residues. CDR1 and CDR2 (germline): SGHRS, YFSETQ. Unmatched junction bases numbered 19, after V lost 2 bases and J lost 2 bases. CDR3 region: CASSLNTGTASGRTYEQYF. CDR3 in DNA: TGCGCCAGCAGCTTAAATACGGGGACGGCTAGCGGAAGAACCTACGAGCAGTACTTC. The complete variable domain, with remaining parts taken from reference TRBV5-1 and TRBJ2-7, reads KAGVTQTPRYLIKTRGQQVTLSCSPISGHRSVSWYQQTPGQGLQFLFEYFSETQRNKGNFPGRFSGRQFSNSRSEMNVSTLELGDSALYLCASSLNTGTASGRTYEQYFGPGTRLTVT.

This clone has just a few counts. The V gene is TRBV28, the J gene TRBJ2-7, with 12 bases matching TRBD2. The junction had 12 bases not matched to a gene; V was cut back by 5 bases and J by 1 base. Germline CDR1 is MDHEN and CDR2 is SYDVKM. The CDR3 consists of 18 residues. CDR3 coding DNA: TGTGCCAGCAGTATCCTAGCGGGAGGGCCTTATAGTTCCTACGAGCAGTACTTC. This encodes CASSILAGGPYSSYEQYF. The complete variable domain, with remaining parts taken from reference TRBV28 and TRBJ2-7, reads DVKVTQSSRYLVKRTGEKVFLECVQDMDHENMFWYRQDPGLGLRLIYFSYDVKMKEKGDIPEGYSVSREKKERFSLILESASTNQTSMYLCASSILAGGPYSSYEQYFGPGTRLTVT.

Turning to this clone: A junction end diverges from the germline sequence, so it may reflect a read error. This chain uses TRBV29-1 with TRBJ2-7, with 8 bases fitting TRBD1. Germline loops: CDR1 SQVTM, CDR2 ANQGSEA. This CDR3 has 13 amino acids. CDR3 sequence reads: CSVPTGVSSEQYF. The CDR3 coding sequence is TGCAGCGTCCCGACAGGGGTCTCCTCCGAGCAGTACTTC.

The table lists this clone with a count of one. This rearrangement joins TRBV2 to TRBJ1-1, with a possible D match to TRBD1 (5 bases). Germline assignment: CDR1 SNHLY and CDR2 FYNNEI. The CDR3 spans 13 residues. V gave up 3 bases and J gave up 2 bases, with 7 bases separating them. The CDR3 DNA is TGTGCCAGCAGTGAGGGACCTAACACTGAAGCTTTCTTT. It translates to CASSEGPNTEAFF.

The chain is built from TRBV5-1 and TRBJ1-1; 9 bases line up with TRBD1. This CDR3 contains 16 residues. Germline values: CDR1 SGHRS, CDR2 YFSETQ. J was trimmed by 1 base and V by 5 bases; bases with no gene match: 9. As DNA, the CDR3 is TGCGCCAGCAGACGCCCATCGGGACAGGGGAACACTGAAGCTTTCTTT. Translation: CASRRPSGQGNTEAFF. Full variable domain (rest looked up from reference TRBV5-1 and TRBJ1-1): KAGVTQTPRYLIKTRGQQVTLSCSPISGHRSVSWYQQTPGQGLQFLFEYFSETQRNKGNFPGRFSGRQFSNSRSEMNVSTLELGDSALYLCASRRPSGQGNTEAFFGQGTRLTVV.

This clone appeared once. The J gene is TRBJ2-3, the V gene TRBV5-1; D is ambiguous. Trimming stripped 0 bases from V and 6 bases from J, with 11 bases between. In germline, CDR1 is SGHRS, CDR2 YFSETQ. This CDR3 contains 14 residues. In nucleotides, the CDR3 is TGCGCCAGCAGCTTGGAAGGCCTTTGGGATACGCAGTATTTT. As protein: CASSLEGLWDTQYF. The variable domain in full, with the rest retrieved from reference TRBV5-1 and TRBJ2-3, is KAGVTQTPRYLIKTRGQQVTLSCSPISGHRSVSWYQQTPGQGLQFLFEYFSETQRNKGNFPGRFSGRQFSNSRSEMNVSTLELGDSALYLCASSLEGLWDTQYFGPGTRLTVL.

The chain links TRBV5-1 to TRBJ1-5; D unresolved. Germline-derived CDR1 and CDR2 are SGHRS and YFSETQ. Trimming shortened V by 0 bases and J by 0 bases, and 10 bases separated the two germline ends. This CDR3 has 16 residues. CDR3 bases: TGCGCCAGCAGCTTGGTGCCAGGAGATAGCAATCAGCCCCAGCATTTT. Residues: CASSLVPGDSNQPQHF.

The V gene is TRBV19, the J gene TRBJ2-1; D is possibly TRBD2 (5 bases). Per germline, CDR1 LNHDA and CDR2 SQIVND (reference sequence). The CDR3 is 16 residues long. Trimming took off 0 bases at V and 5 bases at J, with 14 bases between the two ends. DNA for the CDR3: TGTGCCAGTAGTATAGAACTAGTATGGAACGACAATGAGCAGTTCTTC. It is translated as CASSIELVWNDNEQFF. Looking up the rest from reference TRBV19 and TRBJ2-1 gives the full variable domain: DGGITQSPKYLFRKEGQNVTLSCEQNLNHDAMYWYRQDPGQGLRLIYYSQIVNDFQKGDIAEGYSVSREKKESFPLTVTSAQKNPTAFYLCASSIELVWNDNEQFFGPGTRLTVL.

The chain links TRBV4-3 to TRBJ1-1; D not resolved. Trimming shortened V by 2 bases and J by 1 base, and 8 bases separated the two germline ends. Per germline, CDR1 LGHNA and CDR2 YSLEER. The CDR3 sequence is 14 residues long. This CDR3 is CASSQYTENTEAFF. CDR3 DNA sequence: TGCGCCAGCAGCCAATATACAGAGAACACTGAAGCTTTCTTT.